A single sample gave rise to the 3 T cell receptor beta chains below, sequenced in a study of blood T cell repertoires in COVID-19. TCRdb's table, derived via immunoSEQ multiplex PCR, lists solely in-frame clones and lacks some. The sample includes hundreds of thousands of clones, roughly 89% of them seen just once. Input material: peripheral blood. Receptor source: a woman in her twenties or thirties with acute or convalescent COVID-19.

This chain joins TRBV7-9 and TRBJ1-3, with D unclear. From germline, CDR1 is SEHNR and CDR2 FQNEAQ (reference sequence). With 3 bases removed from V and 0 bases from J, the gap between germline ends came to 9 bases. CDR3 size: 15 residues. This CDR3 is CASSFGLSSGNTIYF. CDR3 DNA: TGTGCCAGCAGCTTCGGACTTAGCTCTGGAAACACCATATATTTT.

The chain joins TRBV7-9 to TRBJ1-5, with 9 bases aligning to TRBD1. The trim removed 1 base at V and 7 bases at J, leaving 11 bases unmatched. CDR3 length equals 17 residues. Germline V gene lookup returns CDR1 SEHNR and CDR2 FQNEAQ (reference sequence). The CDR3 DNA follows: TGTGCCAGCAGCTTAGACAGAACAGGGGGCGGTTTGCAGCCCCAGCATTTT. It codes for CASSLDRTGGGLQPQHF.

V and J are TRBV13 and TRBJ2-1, with D perhaps TRBD2 (6 bases). Germline loops: CDR1 PRHDT, CDR2 FYEKMQ (reference sequence). V was clipped by 6 bases and J by 7 bases, with 13 bases between them. This CDR3 is built from 13 residues. The CDR3 coding sequence is TGTGCCAGCAGGGGGGGTTTGAAGAATGAGCAGTTCTTC. This codes for CASRGGLKNEQFF.